This is a list of T cell receptor beta chains from one sample in a study of cytomegalovirus exposure and HLA in healthy donors. TCRdb's copy holds only in-frame clones and misses some; the assay was immunoSEQ multiplex PCR. The sample shows fewer than 200,000 clones, around 80% of them seen only once. Sequences were obtained from PBMCs. All receptors derive from a woman aged 18-30 years in good health and CMV-seronegative. The CDR3 runs from the conserved cysteine through the conserved F or W. A D gene is named only where the DNA matches it firmly. Part of the rows lack a size; the others show once, few, many or a class for expanded clones.

J gene: TRBJ1-5; clone size: NA; V gene: TRBV7-9; CDR3 length: 19; D gene: TRBD1; CDR3 DNA: TGTGCCAGCAGCTTACCACCCGGGACAGAAAGAGATAGCAATCAGCCCCAGCATTTT; CDR3 protein: CASSLPPGTERDSNQPQHF
J gene: TRBJ2-3; clone size: NA; V gene: TRBV12-5; CDR3 length: 13; D gene: NA; CDR3 DNA: TGTGCTAGTGGTACACTAGGGACAGATACGCAGTATTTT; CDR3 protein: CASGTLGTDTQYF
J gene: TRBJ2-7; clone size: NA; V gene: TRBV7-9; CDR3 length: 14; D gene: NA; CDR3 DNA: TGTGCCAGCAGCCCCCTAGAGGAGGGAGGCGAGCAGTACTTC; CDR3 protein: CASSPLEEGGEQYF
J gene: TRBJ2-1; clone size: once; V gene: TRBV6-5; CDR3 length: 15; D gene: TRBD2; CDR3 DNA: TGTGCCAGCAGTGCCCCGGGACTAGCTGTCAATGAGCAGTTCTTC; CDR3 protein: CASSAPGLAVNEQFF
J gene: TRBJ2-1; clone size: NA; V gene: TRBV6-5; CDR3 length: 15; D gene: NA; CDR3 DNA: TGTGCCAGCACCTCGAGGATAAAAATAAACAATGAGCAGTTCTTC; CDR3 protein: CASTSRIKINNEQFF
J gene: TRBJ1-5; clone size: few; V gene: TRBV5-1; CDR3 length: 14; D gene: NA; CDR3 DNA: TGCGCCAGCAGCTTGGAGCCAGGGAATCAGCCCCAGCATTTT; CDR3 protein: CASSLEPGNQPQHF
J gene: TRBJ2-7; clone size: NA; V gene: TRBV6-5; CDR3 length: 13; D gene: NA; CDR3 DNA: TGTGCCAGCAGTTCTAGAACTACCTACGAGCAGTACTTC; CDR3 protein: CASSSRTTYEQYF
J gene: TRBJ1-2; clone size: NA; V gene: TRBV4-3; CDR3 length: 15; D gene: NA; CDR3 DNA: TGCGCCAGCAGCCAGGTAACAGGGATCTACTATGGCTACACCTTC; CDR3 protein: CASSQVTGIYYGYTF
J gene: TRBJ2-7; clone size: NA; V gene: TRBV5-1; CDR3 length: 14; D gene: NA; CDR3 DNA: TGCGCCAGCAGCCAGGACAGAGATGGCTACGAGCAGTACTTC; CDR3 protein: CASSQDRDGYEQYF
J gene: TRBJ2-1; clone size: NA; V gene: TRBV5-6; CDR3 length: 16; D gene: NA; CDR3 DNA: TGTGCCAGCAGCTTGGTTAGCTCCAGCTCCTACAATGAGCAGTTCTTC; CDR3 protein: CASSLVSSSSYNEQFF
J gene: TRBJ2-1; clone size: NA; V gene: TRBV5-4; CDR3 length: 13; D gene: NA; CDR3 DNA: TGTGCCAGCAGCTTGGAAGGGAGCAATGAGCAGTTCTTC; CDR3 protein: CASSLEGSNEQFF
J gene: TRBJ1-2; clone size: NA; V gene: TRBV5-6; CDR3 length: 14; D gene: NA; CDR3 DNA: TGTGCCAGCAGCTTGTGGTGGCAGGGCTGGGGCTACACCTTC; CDR3 protein: CASSLWWQGWGYTF
J gene: TRBJ2-3; clone size: NA; V gene: TRBV18; CDR3 length: 11; D gene: NA; CDR3 DNA: TGTGCCAGCTTCCGAGGGGATACGCAGTATTTT; CDR3 protein: CASFRGDTQYF
J gene: TRBJ2-3; clone size: NA; V gene: TRBV6-5; CDR3 length: 15; D gene: TRBD1; CDR3 DNA: TGTGCCAGCAGCAAGGACAGGGGGCGTGGAGATACGCAGTATTTT; CDR3 protein: CASSKDRGRGDTQYF
J gene: TRBJ1-6; clone size: NA; V gene: TRBV2; CDR3 length: 15; D gene: TRBD1; CDR3 DNA: TGTGCCAGCAGTGAAGGGACAGGGGTCAATTCACCCCTCCACTTT; CDR3 protein: CASSEGTGVNSPLHF
J gene: TRBJ2-3; clone size: NA; V gene: TRBV28; CDR3 length: 17; D gene: TRBD2; CDR3 DNA: TGTGCCAGCGGGGCTAGCGGGAGGAACGTGGGCACAGATACGCAGTATTTT; CDR3 protein: CASGASGRNVGTDTQYF
J gene: TRBJ2-1; clone size: NA; V gene: TRBV27; CDR3 length: 15; D gene: NA; CDR3 DNA: TGTGCCAGCAGTTTCGGAGACTACTCCTACAATGAGCAGTTCTTC; CDR3 protein: CASSFGDYSYNEQFF
J gene: TRBJ2-1; clone size: NA; V gene: TRBV5-1; CDR3 length: 16; D gene: TRBD1; CDR3 DNA: TGCGCCAGCAGCAGCGGACAGGGGGCCTTATACAATGAGCAGTTCTTC; CDR3 protein: CASSSGQGALYNEQFF
J gene: TRBJ2-4; clone size: once; V gene: TRBV6-5; CDR3 length: 16; D gene: NA; CDR3 DNA: TGTGCCAGCAGTTACTCGACCCTGGGCAACAAAAACATTCAGTACTTC; CDR3 protein: CASSYSTLGNKNIQYF
J gene: TRBJ1-6; clone size: NA; V gene: TRBV30; CDR3 length: 13; D gene: TRBD1; CDR3 DNA: TGTGCCTGGACCGGGACAGGGGCCTCACCCCTCCACTTT; CDR3 protein: CAWTGTGASPLHF
J gene: TRBJ2-5; clone size: NA; V gene: TRBV5-1; CDR3 length: 15; D gene: TRBD2; CDR3 DNA: TGCGCCAGCAGCTTGGAAAGCGGGAGGGGAGAGACCCAGTACTTC; CDR3 protein: CASSLESGRGETQYF
J gene: TRBJ1-6; clone size: NA; V gene: TRBV25-1; CDR3 length: 15; D gene: NA; CDR3 DNA: TGTGCCAGCAGTCAGGGTTACTCCTATAATTCACCCCTCCACTTT; CDR3 protein: CASSQGYSYNSPLHF
J gene: TRBJ2-2; clone size: few; V gene: TRBV6-5; CDR3 length: 14; D gene: NA; CDR3 DNA: TGTGCCAGCTCATGGCAGGGGCACACCGGGGAGCTGTTTTTT; CDR3 protein: CASSWQGHTGELFF
J gene: TRBJ2-3; clone size: few; V gene: TRBV10-1; CDR3 length: 15; D gene: TRBD2; CDR3 DNA: TGCGCCAGCAGTGACGGGACTAGCGACACAGATACGCAGTATTTT; CDR3 protein: CASSDGTSDTDTQYF
J gene: TRBJ2-5; clone size: NA; V gene: TRBV19; CDR3 length: 16; D gene: TRBD1; CDR3 DNA: TGTGCCAGTACCGTAACAGGGGCGTCCACCAAAGAGACCCAGTACTTC; CDR3 protein: CASTVTGASTKETQYF
J gene: TRBJ2-1; clone size: NA; V gene: TRBV6-1; CDR3 length: 12; D gene: NA; CDR3 DNA: TGTGCCACCGATAAAGGGGTCTATGAGCAGTTCTTC; CDR3 protein: CATDKGVYEQFF
J gene: TRBJ2-2; clone size: NA; V gene: TRBV28; CDR3 length: 15; D gene: TRBD2; CDR3 DNA: TGTGCCACCCTACTAGGGACTATTCTCACCGGGGAGCTGTTTTTT; CDR3 protein: CATLLGTILTGELFF
J gene: TRBJ1-1; clone size: few; V gene: TRBV7-3; CDR3 length: 13; D gene: NA; CDR3 DNA: TGTGCCAGCAGCTTAAACCGACTGACTGAAGCTTTCTTT; CDR3 protein: CASSLNRLTEAFF
J gene: TRBJ1-1; clone size: few; V gene: TRBV25-1; CDR3 length: 15; D gene: NA; CDR3 DNA: TGTGCCAGCAGTGTCCCAGGAGGGAGGAACACTGAAGCTTTCTTT; CDR3 protein: CASSVPGGRNTEAFF
J gene: TRBJ2-7; clone size: NA; V gene: TRBV4-1; CDR3 length: 17; D gene: NA; CDR3 DNA: TGCGCCAGCAGCCACGCCGTCGTTGGCGGGCAGTCCTACGAGCAGTACTTC; CDR3 protein: CASSHAVVGGQSYEQYF
J gene: TRBJ2-1; clone size: few; V gene: TRBV15; CDR3 length: 16; D gene: TRBD2; CDR3 DNA: TGTGCCACCAGCGGGGGAACAGAAAGCGGGAGCTATGAGCAGTTCTTC; CDR3 protein: CATSGGTESGSYEQFF
J gene: TRBJ1-1; clone size: NA; V gene: TRBV11-3; CDR3 length: 13; D gene: NA; CDR3 DNA: TGTGCCAGCAGCTATAGCTTGAACACTGAAGCTTTCTTT; CDR3 protein: CASSYSLNTEAFF
J gene: TRBJ2-7; clone size: NA; V gene: TRBV15; CDR3 length: 13; D gene: NA; CDR3 DNA: TGTGCCACCAGCAGAGATCGCGGCGGCGAGCAGTACTTC; CDR3 protein: CATSRDRGGEQYF
J gene: TRBJ2-3; clone size: NA; V gene: TRBV2; CDR3 length: 14; D gene: NA; CDR3 DNA: TGTGCCAGCAGAGGGGGATCCGGCACAGATACGCAGTATTTT; CDR3 protein: CASRGGSGTDTQYF
J gene: TRBJ2-2; clone size: once; V gene: TRBV6-1; CDR3 length: 14; D gene: TRBD2; CDR3 DNA: TGTGCCAGCAGATCCGGGACTAGGGCCGGGGAGCTGTTTTTT; CDR3 protein: CASRSGTRAGELFF
J gene: TRBJ2-2; clone size: NA; V gene: TRBV27; CDR3 length: 14; D gene: NA; CDR3 DNA: TGTGCCAGCACGACGACAGGTTTATACGGGGAGCTGTTTTTT; CDR3 protein: CASTTTGLYGELFF
J gene: TRBJ2-7; clone size: NA; V gene: TRBV27; CDR3 length: 15; D gene: TRBD1; CDR3 DNA: TGTGCCAGCAGTCCAACGACAGGGATTACCTACGAGCAGTACTTC; CDR3 protein: CASSPTTGITYEQYF
J gene: TRBJ2-7; clone size: NA; V gene: TRBV2; CDR3 length: 13; D gene: NA; CDR3 DNA: TGTGCCAGCATGTCCCAGCGAATCTACGAGCAGTACTTC; CDR3 protein: CASMSQRIYEQYF
J gene: TRBJ2-1; clone size: NA; V gene: TRBV11-3; CDR3 length: 15; D gene: TRBD2; CDR3 DNA: TGTGCCAGCAGCTTAGGTCTAGCGGGACACAATGAGCAGTTCTTC; CDR3 protein: CASSLGLAGHNEQFF
J gene: TRBJ2-7; clone size: once; V gene: TRBV14; CDR3 length: 12; D gene: NA; CDR3 DNA: TGTGCCAGCAGCCAAACAGGAGACGAGCAGTACTTC; CDR3 protein: CASSQTGDEQYF
J gene: TRBJ2-1; clone size: NA; V gene: TRBV14; CDR3 length: 15; D gene: TRBD2; CDR3 DNA: TGTGCCAGCAGCCCCCTAGCGGGAGTCGGGAATGAGCAGTTCTTC; CDR3 protein: CASSPLAGVGNEQFF
J gene: TRBJ2-7; clone size: NA; V gene: TRBV27; CDR3 length: 16; D gene: NA; CDR3 DNA: TGTGCCAGCAGTTTTAGTTCCAGGGCGATTCCCTACGAGCAGTACTTC; CDR3 protein: CASSFSSRAIPYEQYF
J gene: TRBJ2-1; clone size: once; V gene: TRBV5-1; CDR3 length: 14; D gene: NA; CDR3 DNA: TGCGCCAGCAGCTTGGTGAGCCCCCCGAGGGAGCAGTTCTTC; CDR3 protein: CASSLVSPPREQFF
J gene: TRBJ2-3; clone size: once; V gene: TRBV29-1; CDR3 length: 16; D gene: TRBD2; CDR3 DNA: TGCAGCGTAGATAGCGGGAGGGGTACTAGCACAGATACGCAGTATTTT; CDR3 protein: CSVDSGRGTSTDTQYF
J gene: TRBJ1-1; clone size: NA; V gene: TRBV5-4; CDR3 length: 15; D gene: TRBD1; CDR3 DNA: TGTGCCAGCAGCTTGGGGGGACAGGGGAACACTGAAGCTTTCTTT; CDR3 protein: CASSLGGQGNTEAFF
J gene: TRBJ1-1; clone size: NA; V gene: TRBV10-3; CDR3 length: 14; D gene: NA; CDR3 DNA: TGTGCCATCAGCGACATCGGGGGGAACACTGAAGCTTTCTTT; CDR3 protein: CAISDIGGNTEAFF